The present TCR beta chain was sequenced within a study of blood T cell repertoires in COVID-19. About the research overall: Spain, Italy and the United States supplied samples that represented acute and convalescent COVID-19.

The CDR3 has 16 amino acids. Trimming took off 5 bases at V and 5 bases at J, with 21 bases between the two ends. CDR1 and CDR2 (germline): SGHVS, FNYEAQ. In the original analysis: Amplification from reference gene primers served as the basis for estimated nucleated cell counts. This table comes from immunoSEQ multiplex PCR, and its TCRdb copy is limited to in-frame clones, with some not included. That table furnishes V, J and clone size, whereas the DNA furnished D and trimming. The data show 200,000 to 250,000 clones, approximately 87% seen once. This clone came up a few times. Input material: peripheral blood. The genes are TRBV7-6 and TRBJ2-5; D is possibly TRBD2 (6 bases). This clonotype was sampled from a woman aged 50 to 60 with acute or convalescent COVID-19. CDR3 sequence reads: CASSTHLGGGKETQYF. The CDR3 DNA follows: TGTGCCAGCAGCACCCACCTCGGAGGCGGGAAGGAGACCCAGTACTTC. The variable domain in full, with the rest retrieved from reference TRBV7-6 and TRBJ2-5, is GAGVSQSPRYKVTKRGQDVALRCDPISGHVSLYWYRQALGQGPEFLTYFNYEAQQDKSGLPNDRFSAERPEGSISTLTIQRTEQRDSAMYRCASSTHLGGGKETQYFGPGTRLLVL.